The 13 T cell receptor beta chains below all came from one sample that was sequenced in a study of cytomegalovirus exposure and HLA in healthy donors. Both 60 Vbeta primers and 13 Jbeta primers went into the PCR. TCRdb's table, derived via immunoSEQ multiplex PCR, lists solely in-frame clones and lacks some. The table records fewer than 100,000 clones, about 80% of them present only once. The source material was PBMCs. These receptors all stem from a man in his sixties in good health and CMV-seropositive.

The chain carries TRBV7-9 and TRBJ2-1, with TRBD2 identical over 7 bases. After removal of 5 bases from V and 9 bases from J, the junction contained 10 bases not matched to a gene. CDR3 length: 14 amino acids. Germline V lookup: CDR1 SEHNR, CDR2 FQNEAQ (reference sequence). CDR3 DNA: TGTGCCAGCAGCCCCCCCGCGGGGGTGGGTGAGCAGTTCTTC. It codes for CASSPPAGVGEQFF.

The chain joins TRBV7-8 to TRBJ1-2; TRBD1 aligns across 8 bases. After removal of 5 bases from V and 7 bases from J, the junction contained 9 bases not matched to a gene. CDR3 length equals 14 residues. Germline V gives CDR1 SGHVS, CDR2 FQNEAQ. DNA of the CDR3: TGTGCCAGCAGCCCCGCGGGCAGGGGGCTTGGCTACACCTTC. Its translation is CASSPAGRGLGYTF.

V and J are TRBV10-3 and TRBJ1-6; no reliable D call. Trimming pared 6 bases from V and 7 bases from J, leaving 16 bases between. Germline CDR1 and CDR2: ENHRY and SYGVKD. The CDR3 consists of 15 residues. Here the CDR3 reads CAISLGLETNSPLHF. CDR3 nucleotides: TGTGCCATCAGCCTCGGACTGGAGACCAATTCACCCCTCCACTTT.

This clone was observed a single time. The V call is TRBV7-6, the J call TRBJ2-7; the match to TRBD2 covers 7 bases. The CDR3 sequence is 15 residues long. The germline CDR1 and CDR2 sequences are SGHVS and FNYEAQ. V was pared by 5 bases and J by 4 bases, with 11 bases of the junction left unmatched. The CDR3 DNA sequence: TGTGCCAGCAGCCCCGGCGGGGGACTATCGTACGAGCAGTACTTC. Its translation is CASSPGGGLSYEQYF.

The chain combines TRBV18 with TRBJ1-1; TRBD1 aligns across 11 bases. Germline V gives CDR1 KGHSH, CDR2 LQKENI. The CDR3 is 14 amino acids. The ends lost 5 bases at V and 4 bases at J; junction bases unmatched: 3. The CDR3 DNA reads TGTGCCAGCTCATCCGGGACAGGGGGCACTGAAGCTTTCTTT. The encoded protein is CASSSGTGGTEAFF.

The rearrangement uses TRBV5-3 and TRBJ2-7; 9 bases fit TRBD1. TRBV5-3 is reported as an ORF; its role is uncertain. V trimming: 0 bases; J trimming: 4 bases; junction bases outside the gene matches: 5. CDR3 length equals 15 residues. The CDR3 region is CARSLADRGGYEQYF. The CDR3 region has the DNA TGTGCCAGAAGCTTGGCCGACAGGGGGGGTTACGAGCAGTACTTC.

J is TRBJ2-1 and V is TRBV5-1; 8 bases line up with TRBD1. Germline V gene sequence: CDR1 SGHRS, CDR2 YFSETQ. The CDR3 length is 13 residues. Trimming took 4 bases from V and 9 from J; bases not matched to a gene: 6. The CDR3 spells CASSHGQGFEQFF. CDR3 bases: TGCGCCAGCAGCCACGGACAGGGATTTGAGCAGTTCTTC.

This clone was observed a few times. The CDR3 bases are TGTGCCAGCAGATTGGCTGGCGAGCAGTACTTC. It is translated as CASRLAGEQYF. V and J are TRBV28 and TRBJ2-7, with D unclear. The CDR3 loop spans 11 amino acids. V lost 6 bases and J 6 bases, leaving 9 bases between the germline ends. The germline gives CDR1 MDHEN, CDR2 SYDVKM.

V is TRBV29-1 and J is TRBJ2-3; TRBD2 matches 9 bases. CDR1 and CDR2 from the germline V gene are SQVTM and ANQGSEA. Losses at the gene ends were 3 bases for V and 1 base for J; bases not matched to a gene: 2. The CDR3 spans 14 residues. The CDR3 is CSVDKRGGTDTQYF. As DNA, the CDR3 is TGCAGCGTTGACAAGCGGGGGGGCACAGATACGCAGTATTTT.

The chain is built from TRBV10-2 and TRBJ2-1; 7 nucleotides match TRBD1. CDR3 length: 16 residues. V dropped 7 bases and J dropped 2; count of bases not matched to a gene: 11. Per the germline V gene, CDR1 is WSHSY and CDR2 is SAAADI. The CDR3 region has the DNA TGCGCCAGCACGACGGGGAGACAGGGCCCCTACAATGAGCAGTTCTTC. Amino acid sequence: CASTTGRQGPYNEQFF.

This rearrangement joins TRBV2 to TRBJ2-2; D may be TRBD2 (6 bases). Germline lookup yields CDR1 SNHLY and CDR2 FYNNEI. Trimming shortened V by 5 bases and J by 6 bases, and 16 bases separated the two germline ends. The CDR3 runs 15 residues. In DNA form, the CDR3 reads TGTGCCAGCAGTCGGGGGAGTGTGTCACCCGGGGAGCTGTTTTTT. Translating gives CASSRGSVSPGELFF.

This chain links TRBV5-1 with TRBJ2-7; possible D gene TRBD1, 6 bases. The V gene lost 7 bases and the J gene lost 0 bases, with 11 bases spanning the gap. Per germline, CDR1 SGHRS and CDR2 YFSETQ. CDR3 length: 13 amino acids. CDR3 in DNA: TGCGCCAGCTCAAGGGGGAGCTCCTACGAGCAGTACTTC. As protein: CASSRGSSYEQYF.

This chain's CDR3 is CASSPITTSPDTQYF. DNA of the CDR3: TGTGCCAGCAGCCCAATAACGACTAGCCCAGATACGCAGTATTTT. The chain links TRBV7-6 to TRBJ2-3; 7 nucleotides match TRBD2. Germline trimming cut 5 bases from V and 4 bases from J; bases unmatched to any gene: 9. Germline values: CDR1 SGHVS, CDR2 FNYEAQ. The CDR3 runs 15 residues. The full variable domain, with the rest looked up from reference TRBV7-6 and TRBJ2-3, is GAGVSQSPRYKVTKRGQDVALRCDPISGHVSLYWYRQALGQGPEFLTYFNYEAQQDKSGLPNDRFSAERPEGSISTLTIQRTEQRDSAMYRCASSPITTSPDTQYFGPGTRLTVL.